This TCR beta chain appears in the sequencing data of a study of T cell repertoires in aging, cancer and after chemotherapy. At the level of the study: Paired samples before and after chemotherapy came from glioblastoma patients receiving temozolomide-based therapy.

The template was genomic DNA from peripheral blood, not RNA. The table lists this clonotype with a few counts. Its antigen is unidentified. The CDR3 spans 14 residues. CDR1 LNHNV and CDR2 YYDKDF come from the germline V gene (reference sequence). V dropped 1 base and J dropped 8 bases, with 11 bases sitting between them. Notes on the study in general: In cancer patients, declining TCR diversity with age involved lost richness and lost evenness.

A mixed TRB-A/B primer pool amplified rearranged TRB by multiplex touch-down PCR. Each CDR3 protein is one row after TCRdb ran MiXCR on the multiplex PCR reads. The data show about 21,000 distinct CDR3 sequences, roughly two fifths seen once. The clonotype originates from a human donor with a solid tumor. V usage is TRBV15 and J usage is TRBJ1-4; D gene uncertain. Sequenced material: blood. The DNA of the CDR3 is TGTGCCACCAGCAGAGTTTCCACCGGAGAAAAACTGTTTTTT. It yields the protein CATSRVSTGEKLFF.